The 8 T cell receptor beta chains below all came from one sample that was sequenced in a study of T cell responses to AZD1222 COVID-19 vaccine. The method was immunoSEQ multiplex PCR; TCRdb's version includes in-frame clones alone and lacks a portion of them. Here the sample spans 120,000 to 150,000 clones, under 95% being singletons. Sequencing used peripheral blood, obtained on day 0 of MenACWY control vaccination. The receptors were sampled from an adult in good health.

The J gene is TRBJ1-2, the V gene TRBV14, with D maybe TRBD1 (5 bases). The CDR3 is 13 amino acids. Deletions cut 3 bases from V and 4 bases from J, with 9 bases between. Germline loops: CDR1 SGHDN, CDR2 FVKESK. CDR3: CASSQGVGYGYTF. CDR3 sequence (DNA): TGTGCCAGCAGCCAGGGGGTCGGCTATGGCTACACCTTC.

This chain uses TRBV5-1 with TRBJ2-1, with 7 bases aligning to TRBD2. The CDR3 is made up of 14 amino acids. The J segment lost 9 bases and the V segment lost 0 bases, leaving 6 bases of the junction unmatched. Germline CDR1 reads SGHRS; CDR2 reads YFSETQ. The CDR3 loop reads CASSLGASGAEQFF. CDR3 sequence (DNA): TGCGCCAGCAGCTTGGGAGCTAGCGGCGCTGAGCAGTTCTTC.

This chain connects TRBV12-5 to TRBJ2-7; TRBD1 matches 7 bases. The germline V gene encodes CDR1 LGHNT and CDR2 FRNRAP. There are 12 residues in the CDR3. J gave up 6 bases and V 6 bases, and 5 bases lay outside the gene matches. CDR3 in DNA: TGTGCTAGTGGAGGGGACAGTTTCGAGCAGTACTTC. This translates into CASGGDSFEQYF.

This chain links TRBV7-9 with TRBJ1-6; the D gene is possibly TRBD1 (6 bases). The V gene lost 3 bases and the J gene lost 3 bases, with 9 bases spanning the gap. The CDR3 is made up of 15 amino acids. The germline gives CDR1 SEHNR, CDR2 FQNEAQ (reference sequence). As DNA, the CDR3 is TGTGCCAGCAGCTTGACAGGAGGCTATAATTCACCCCTCCACTTT. Amino acids: CASSLTGGYNSPLHF.

This chain connects TRBV6-5 to TRBJ1-6; a weak D match, TRBD1 (6 bases). Trimming removed 6 bases at V and 7 bases at J, with 13 bases between. The CDR3 runs 14 residues. Germline assignment: CDR1 MNHEY and CDR2 SVGAGI. The CDR3 is CASRGGIDNSPLHF. In DNA form, the CDR3 reads TGTGCCAGCAGGGGGGGCATCGACAATTCACCCCTCCACTTT.

V gene TRBV27 combines with J gene TRBJ1-2; D is uncertain. CDR3 length: 13 residues. Per germline, CDR1 MNHEY and CDR2 SMNVEV (reference sequence). Trimming left V 8 bases short and J 0 bases short, with 10 bases between. The CDR3 DNA is TGTGCCAGCTCGGACGTCGCTAACTATGGCTACACCTTC. Translated, it gives CASSDVANYGYTF.

The chain recombines TRBV28 with TRBJ2-3; D call uncertain. Trimming pared 7 bases from V and 4 bases from J, leaving 18 bases between. The CDR3 contains 15 residues. Germline V gives CDR1 MDHEN, CDR2 SYDVKM. The CDR3 nucleotides read TGTGCCAGCACCCCCCTTGTGAGAGGAGCAGATACGCAGTATTTT. The encoded protein is CASTPLVRGADTQYF.

J is TRBJ1-1 and V is TRBV30; D gene ambiguous. The CDR3 sequence is 14 residues long. The germline V and J ends were trimmed by 2 bases and 1 base, with 11 bases remaining between them. Germline-derived CDR1 and CDR2 are GTSNPN and SVGIG (reference sequence). CDR3 in DNA: TGTGCCTGGAGTAGGCCGCCGGAGAACACTGAAGCTTTCTTT. Protein product: CAWSRPPENTEAFF. Supplemented by reference TRBV30 and TRBJ1-1, the full variable domain reads SQTIHQWPATLVQPVGSPLSLECTVEGTSNPNLYWYRQAAGRGLQLLFYSVGIGQISSEVPQNLSASRPQDRQFILSSKKLLLSDSGFYLCAWSRPPENTEAFFGQGTRLTVV.